Presented here are 29 T cell receptor beta chains from one specimen sequenced in a study of shared clonotypes between healthy human individuals. The assay was immunoSEQ multiplex PCR, and TCRdb's table has in-frame clones only and misses some. The sample shows a few million clones, more than 90% of them seen only once. Sample: naive CD4+ T cells sorted from blood. The subset denotes: CD45RA+ positively selected. Every receptor here comes from a man aged 18 to 29 in good health.

The chain links TRBV18 to TRBJ2-3; 12 nucleotides align to TRBD2. Germline V gives CDR1 KGHSH, CDR2 LQKENI. The ends lost 4 bases at V and 4 bases at J; junction bases unmatched: 6. The CDR3 runs 16 residues. For the CDR3, the DNA is TGTGCCAGCTCACTCCGGACTAGCGGGACATCAGATACGCAGTATTTT. It codes for CASSLRTSGTSDTQYF.

The rearrangement uses TRBV18 and TRBJ2-3; 13 bases fit TRBD2. Germline V gene sequence: CDR1 KGHSH, CDR2 LQKENI. V was clipped by 4 bases and J by 6 bases; unmatched bases: 4. CDR3 length: 15 residues. Written as DNA, the CDR3 is TGTGCCAGCTCACTTCGGACTAGCGGGAGTGATACGCAGTATTTT. Encoded protein: CASSLRTSGSDTQYF.

The V call is TRBV18, the J call TRBJ1-2; tentatively, D is TRBD1 (5 bases). Trimming took 2 bases from V and 5 from J, leaving 12 bases between them. From germline, CDR1 is KGHSH and CDR2 LQKENI. This CDR3 is 14 amino acids long. The CDR3 bases are TGTGCCAGCTCACCAGGGACCTCGGAATATGGCTACACCTTC. It encodes CASSPGTSEYGYTF.

On this clone: This sample also contains other DNA sequences that code for the same CDR3. V and J are TRBV11-2 and TRBJ1-1; tentatively, D is TRBD1 (5 bases). The length of the CDR3 is 13 residues. Germline-derived CDR1 and CDR2 are SGHAT and FQNNGV. V was clipped by 3 bases and J by 5 bases, with 10 bases between them. CDR3 region: CASSFGGGTEAFF. CDR3 in DNA: TGTGCCAGCAGCTTCGGCGGGGGGACTGAAGCTTTCTTT.

Points on this clone: Distinct nucleotide sequences in the sample also encode this CDR3. The rearrangement links TRBV7-9 to TRBJ2-7, with a tentative D call TRBD2 (5 bases). The V gene lost 5 bases and the J gene lost 4 bases, with 9 bases spanning the gap. CDR1 and CDR2 from the germline V gene are SEHNR and FQNEAQ (reference sequence). The CDR3 contains 12 residues. The CDR3 DNA follows: TGTGCCAGCAGCCAAACTAGTTACGAGCAGTACTTC. This encodes CASSQTSYEQYF.

The rearrangement uses TRBV5-4 and TRBJ2-1; TRBD1 agrees at 8 bases. Germline V gene data show CDR1 as SGHNT and CDR2 as YYREEE (reference sequence). The CDR3 contains 16 residues. V lost 0 bases, J lost 1 base, and 3 bases stayed unmatched. The CDR3 loop reads CASSLVRGPSYNEQFF. In DNA, the CDR3 is TGTGCCAGCAGCTTGGTCAGGGGGCCGTCCTACAATGAGCAGTTCTTC.

The chain uses TRBV18 and TRBJ2-1; either TRBD1 or TRBD2 may fit D (5 bases each). V lost 5 bases and J 8 bases, leaving 10 bases between the germline ends. Germline assignment: CDR1 KGHSH and CDR2 LQKENI. There are 12 residues in the CDR3. CDR3 nucleotides: TGTGCCAGCTCAGCCCGGGGCCATGAGCAGTTCTTC. Protein sequence: CASSARGHEQFF.

The rearrangement links TRBV29-1 to TRBJ2-5; 9 positions match TRBD2. CDR1 and CDR2 from the germline V gene are SQVTM and ANQGSEA. The junction had 7 bases not matched to a gene; V was cut back by 3 bases and J by 5 bases. This CDR3 has 14 amino acids. This CDR3 reads CSVEDGLASETQYF. CDR3 DNA: TGCAGCGTTGAGGATGGACTAGCGAGCGAGACCCAGTACTTC.

This chain joins TRBV6-1 and TRBJ2-7; weak D call: TRBD2 (6 bases). V lost 2 bases, J lost 2 bases, and 16 bases lay in between. The CDR3 is 16 residues long. The germline CDR1 and CDR2 sequences are MNHNS and SASEGT. The CDR3 reads CASSEKMGRSPYEQYF. Here the CDR3 DNA reads TGTGCCAGCAGTGAAAAAATGGGGAGGAGTCCCTACGAGCAGTACTTC.

The chain is built from TRBV19 and TRBJ2-3; D could derive from TRBD1 or TRBD2 (5 bases each). This CDR3 is built from 14 residues. Germline values: CDR1 LNHDA, CDR2 SQIVND (reference sequence). Trimming took off 10 bases at V and 1 base at J, with 15 bases between the two ends. DNA for the CDR3: TGTGCCACCAAAGAACGGGGCCGCACAGATACGCAGTATTTT. This sequence encodes CATKERGRTDTQYF.

The chain combines TRBV28 with TRBJ1-3, with 7 bases that match TRBD1. The CDR3 loop spans 14 amino acids. The germline CDR1 and CDR2 sequences are MDHEN and SYDVKM. Trimming took 10 bases from V and 1 from J; bases not matched to a gene: 7. In DNA form, the CDR3 reads TGTGCCACCCAGGGGGTTGGATCTGGAAACACCATATATTTT. It is translated as CATQGVGSGNTIYF.

This clone appeared once. V usage is TRBV6-5 and J usage is TRBJ2-3, with 11 bases identical to TRBD2. Germline CDR1 is MNHEY and CDR2 is SVGAGI. The length of the CDR3 is 15 residues. With V trimmed by 6 bases and J by 4 bases, 6 bases remained unmatched. CDR3: CASSQGLAAADTQYF. As DNA, the CDR3 is TGTGCCAGCAGCCAGGGACTAGCGGCGGCAGATACGCAGTATTTT.

The chain couples TRBV5-1 to TRBJ2-7; 7 nucleotides match TRBD1. After removal of 0 bases from V and 0 bases from J, the junction contained 9 bases not matched to a gene. CDR1 is SGHRS and CDR2 is YFSETQ in the germline V gene. The CDR3 runs to 17 residues. CDR3 amino acids: CASSLVSSTGSSYEQYF. For the CDR3, the DNA is TGCGCCAGCAGCTTGGTGTCCTCGACAGGGAGCTCCTACGAGCAGTACTTC.

On this clone itself: Other DNA variants within this sample encode the same CDR3. The J gene is TRBJ2-7, the V gene TRBV19; D gene ambiguous. Germline CDR1 reads LNHDA; CDR2 reads SQIVND (reference sequence). The CDR3 sequence is 13 residues long. The V end was cut by 5 bases, the J end by 0 bases, with 8 bases between. The CDR3 reads CASSPRVSYEQYF. CDR3 coding DNA: TGTGCCAGTAGTCCTCGGGTCTCCTACGAGCAGTACTTC.

This chain connects TRBV10-3 to TRBJ1-6; the D gene is possibly TRBD1 (6 bases). The germline V gene encodes CDR1 ENHRY and CDR2 SYGVKD. With 0 bases removed from V and 9 bases from J, the gap between germline ends came to 12 bases. CDR3 length: 15 amino acids. CDR3 sequence reads: CAISESGGIGSPLHF. As DNA, the CDR3 is TGTGCCATCAGTGAGTCCGGGGGCATAGGTTCACCCCTCCACTTT.

Comments on this clone: One junction end disagrees with the germline gene, perhaps due to a read error. The sample holds other DNA sequences that translate to the same CDR3. The chain combines TRBV11-2 with TRBJ1-2, with D possibly being TRBD1 (6 bases). The germline V gene has CDR1 SGHAT and CDR2 FQNNGV. The CDR3 covers 13 residues. This CDR3 reads CASSLDRNYGYTF. In DNA form, the CDR3 reads TGTGCCAGCAGCCTAGACAGGAACTATGGCTACACCTTC.

This clone was recorded only once. The chain joins TRBV27 to TRBJ2-5; D might be TRBD1 or TRBD2, each matching 6 bases. V shed 4 bases and J shed 2 bases, with 17 bases lying between them. Per the germline V gene, CDR1 is MNHEY and CDR2 is SMNVEV (reference sequence). This CDR3 contains 16 residues. CDR3 nucleotides: TGTGCCAGCAGTTCAGAGGGGGGAACGGGGCAAGAGACCCAGTACTTC. It translates to CASSSEGGTGQETQYF.

This clone has just one count. The chain joins TRBV5-1 to TRBJ1-2, with D possibly being TRBD1 (6 bases). The CDR3 has 12 amino acids. In germline, CDR1 is SGHRS, CDR2 YFSETQ. Trimming shortened V by 0 bases and J by 9 bases, and 9 bases separated the two germline ends. DNA for the CDR3: TGCGCCAGCAGCTTGGAAGGACAGAGCTACACCTTC. The encoded protein is CASSLEGQSYTF.

This chain connects TRBV10-3 to TRBJ2-5, with D uncertain. The V end was cut by 0 bases, the J end by 7 bases, with 9 bases between. The CDR3 has 13 residues. The germline V gene has CDR1 ENHRY and CDR2 SYGVKD. The CDR3: CAISESSAGTQYF. In nucleotides, the CDR3 is TGTGCCATCAGTGAGTCGTCCGCTGGGACCCAGTACTTC.

V and J are TRBV19 and TRBJ1-2, with D possibly TRBD1 on 5 matching bases. Germline lookup yields CDR1 LNHDA and CDR2 SQIVND (reference sequence). The CDR3 is made up of 14 amino acids. The V and J ends lost 6 bases and 5 bases respectively, with 16 bases between them. This CDR3 is CASRVAGGEYGYTF. Written as DNA, the CDR3 is TGTGCCAGTAGGGTCGCCGGGGGAGAATATGGCTACACCTTC. The full variable domain, in which reference TRBV19 and TRBJ1-2 provide the parts outside the CDR3, is DGGITQSPKYLFRKEGQNVTLSCEQNLNHDAMYWYRQDPGQGLRLIYYSQIVNDFQKGDIAEGYSVSREKKESFPLTVTSAQKNPTAFYLCASRVAGGEYGYTFGSGTRLTVV.

This clone was counted a few times. The chain couples TRBV7-8 to TRBJ2-3; 10 nucleotides agree with TRBD2. The germline V gene has CDR1 SGHVS and CDR2 FQNEAQ. This CDR3 is built from 21 residues. The trim removed 3 bases at V and 5 bases at J, leaving 23 bases unmatched. The CDR3: CASSLTGDWSGRAGVRDTQYF. The CDR3 DNA reads as TGTGCCAGCAGCTTGACCGGGGACTGGAGCGGGAGGGCCGGAGTACGAGATACGCAGTATTTT.

The chain joins TRBV6-1 to TRBJ2-3; D is unclear. Trimming pared 7 bases from V and 11 bases from J, leaving 16 bases between. The CDR3 extends over 12 amino acids. CDR1 is MNHNS and CDR2 is SASEGT in the germline V gene. The CDR3 DNA reads as TGTGCCAGCATGATGGGGAATGGTAAGCAGTATTTT. This sequence encodes CASMMGNGKQYF.

The chain carries TRBV5-1 and TRBJ2-5; TRBD2 is a possible D gene (7 bases). Deletions cut 6 bases from V and 3 bases from J, with 18 bases between. Germline V gene sequence: CDR1 SGHRS, CDR2 YFSETQ. The CDR3 spans 15 residues. In DNA form, the CDR3 reads TGCGCCAGCACCTATAGGGGGGGAACGGAAGAGACCCAGTACTTC. The encoded protein is CASTYRGGTEETQYF.

The genes are TRBV4-2 and TRBJ2-7; D might be TRBD1 or TRBD2, each matching 5 bases. Trimming shortened V by 0 bases and J by 6 bases, and 15 bases separated the two germline ends. The CDR3 covers 15 residues. CDR1 and CDR2 from the germline V gene are LGHNA and YNFKEQ. The CDR3 DNA sequence: TGTGCCAGCAGCCAAGATCCACGGGGCAGGGTCGAGCAGTACTTC. Amino acid sequence: CASSQDPRGRVEQYF.

This clone was recorded only once. The J gene is TRBJ1-1, the V gene TRBV7-9; D gene ambiguous. The CDR3 spans 14 residues. Germline V gives CDR1 SEHNR, CDR2 FQNEAQ (reference sequence). Trimming removed 3 bases from V and 4 bases from J, with 12 bases in between. The CDR3 region has the DNA TGTGCCAGCAGCTTTTCCGGTTGGGGCACTGAAGCTTTCTTT. Translation gives CASSFSGWGTEAFF.

This chain joins TRBV7-2 and TRBJ1-4; D is ambiguous. The germline CDR1 and CDR2 sequences are SGHTA and FQGNSA. The CDR3 is 15 amino acids. Trimming took off 1 base at V and 0 bases at J, with 6 bases between the two ends. For the CDR3, the DNA is TGTGCCAGCAGCTTAGGACGGACAACTAATGAAAAACTGTTTTTT. Protein product: CASSLGRTTNEKLFF. Full variable domain (rest looked up from reference TRBV7-2 and TRBJ1-4): GAGVSQSPSNKVTEKGKDVELRCDPISGHTALYWYRQSLGQGLEFLIYFQGNSAPDKSGLPSDRFSAERTGGSVSTLTIQRTQQEDSAVYLCASSLGRTTNEKLFFGSGTQLSVL.

The chain uses TRBV7-2 and TRBJ2-1, with 9 bases lining up with TRBD1. The CDR3 length is 14 residues. The J segment lost 10 bases and the V segment lost 2 bases, leaving 6 bases of the junction unmatched. The germline V gene has CDR1 SGHTA and CDR2 FQGNSA. CDR3 DNA sequence: TGTGCCAGCAGCTTACGACAGGGGGTTGGCGAGCAGTTCTTC. This codes for CASSLRQGVGEQFF.

The genes are TRBV5-1 and TRBJ1-6, with unresolved D. Trimming took off 2 bases at V and 7 bases at J, with 7 bases between the two ends. CDR3 length: 13 residues. Germline assignment: CDR1 SGHRS and CDR2 YFSETQ. CDR3 DNA sequence: TGCGCCAGCAGCTTTGGGGAGAATTCACCCCTCCACTTT. This sequence encodes CASSFGENSPLHF.

This clone has just a few counts. In the same sample, other DNA sequences code for this CDR3. The chain carries TRBV2 and TRBJ1-3; D gene unclear. Germline V lookup: CDR1 SNHLY, CDR2 FYNNEI. V was clipped by 2 bases and J by 3 bases, with 2 bases between them. The CDR3 loop spans 12 amino acids. CDR3 sequence (DNA): TGTGCCAGCAGTGAAAATGGAAACACCATATATTTT. This codes for CASSENGNTIYF.